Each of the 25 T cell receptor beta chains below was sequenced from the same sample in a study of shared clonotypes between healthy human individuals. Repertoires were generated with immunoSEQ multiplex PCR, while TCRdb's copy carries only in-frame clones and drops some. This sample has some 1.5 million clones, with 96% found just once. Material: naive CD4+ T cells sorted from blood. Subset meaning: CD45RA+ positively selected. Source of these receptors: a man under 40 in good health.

CDR3 in DNA: TGCAGCGCAAGGAGTAGTTACGAGCAGTACTTC. Protein product: CSARSSYEQYF. The chain uses TRBV29-1 and TRBJ2-7; no firm D call. The CDR3 extends over 11 amino acids. Trimming took 7 bases from V and 4 from J, leaving 11 bases between them. Germline-derived CDR1 and CDR2 are SQVTM and ANQGSEA.

The CDR3 reads CASSPWEYQETQYF. CDR3 DNA: TGTGCCAGCAGCCCATGGGAGTACCAAGAGACCCAGTACTTC. The chain combines TRBV4-2 with TRBJ2-5; TRBD2 is a possible D gene (5 bases). Germline-derived CDR1 and CDR2 are LGHNA and YNFKEQ. The CDR3 has 14 residues. Trimming removed 4 bases from V and 0 bases from J, with 9 bases in between.

CDR3 bases: TGTGCCAGCTCACCCCGGGACAGGGGGGGCGAGCAGTACTTC. It encodes CASSPRDRGGEQYF. The chain combines TRBV18 with TRBJ2-7; 11 bases align to TRBD1. Germline V gene lookup returns CDR1 KGHSH and CDR2 LQKENI. V was clipped by 3 bases and J by 6 bases; unmatched bases: 4. The CDR3 has 14 amino acids.

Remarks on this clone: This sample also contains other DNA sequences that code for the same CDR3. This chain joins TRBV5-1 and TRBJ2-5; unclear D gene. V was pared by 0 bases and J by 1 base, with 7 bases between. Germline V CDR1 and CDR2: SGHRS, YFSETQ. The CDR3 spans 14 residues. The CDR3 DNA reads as TGCGCCAGCAGCTTGGGAAGCCTCCAAGAGACCCAGTACTTC. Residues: CASSLGSLQETQYF.

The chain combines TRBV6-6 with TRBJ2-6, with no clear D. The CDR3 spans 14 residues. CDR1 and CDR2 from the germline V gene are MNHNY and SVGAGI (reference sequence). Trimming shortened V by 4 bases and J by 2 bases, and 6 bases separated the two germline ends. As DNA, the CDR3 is TGTGCCAGCAGTTTGGTGACTGGGGCCAACGTCCTGACTTTC. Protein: CASSLVTGANVLTF.

The CDR3: CASSRRDSNQPQHF. The CDR3 coding sequence is TGTGCCAGCAGTCGACGGGATAGCAATCAGCCCCAGCATTTT. V gene TRBV6-6 combines with J gene TRBJ1-5; D call uncertain. V lost 5 bases, J lost 0 bases, and 8 bases lay in between. This CDR3 is 14 amino acids long. CDR1 and CDR2 (germline): MNHNY, SVGAGI (reference sequence).

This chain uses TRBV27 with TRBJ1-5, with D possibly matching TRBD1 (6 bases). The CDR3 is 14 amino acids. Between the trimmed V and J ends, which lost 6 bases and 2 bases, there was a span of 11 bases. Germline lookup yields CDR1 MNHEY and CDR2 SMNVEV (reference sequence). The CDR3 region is CASSQGFGNQPQHF. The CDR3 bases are TGTGCCAGCAGCCAGGGGTTCGGCAATCAGCCCCAGCATTTT.

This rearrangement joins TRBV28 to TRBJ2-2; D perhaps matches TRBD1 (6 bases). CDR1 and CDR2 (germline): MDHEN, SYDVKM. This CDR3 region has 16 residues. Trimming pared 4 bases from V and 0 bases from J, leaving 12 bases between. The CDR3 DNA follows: TGTGCCAGCAGTTCATACGGACAGTCGAACACCGGGGAGCTGTTTTTT. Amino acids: CASSSYGQSNTGELFF.

In DNA, the CDR3 is TGTGCCAGCAGTGAAATCGGGACAGGGTCATATAGCAATCAGCCCCAGCATTTT. Its translation is CASSEIGTGSYSNQPQHF. V gene TRBV28 combines with J gene TRBJ1-5; 9 positions match TRBD1. CDR3 length: 18 amino acids. J gave up 0 bases and V 5 bases, and 11 bases lay outside the gene matches. Germline CDR1 MDHEN, CDR2 SYDVKM.

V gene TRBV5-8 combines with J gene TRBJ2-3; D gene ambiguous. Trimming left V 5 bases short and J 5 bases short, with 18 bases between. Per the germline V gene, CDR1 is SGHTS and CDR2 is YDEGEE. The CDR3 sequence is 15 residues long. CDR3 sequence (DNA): TGTGCCAGCAGACCAACGACTTTTGGTATAGATACGCAGTATTTT. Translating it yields CASRPTTFGIDTQYF.

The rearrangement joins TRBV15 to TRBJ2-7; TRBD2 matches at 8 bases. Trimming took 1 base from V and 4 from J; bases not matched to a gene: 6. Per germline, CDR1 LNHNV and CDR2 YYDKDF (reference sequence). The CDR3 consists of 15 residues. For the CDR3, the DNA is TGTGCCACCAGCAGAGGCGGGGGGATAGGGTACGAGCAGTACTTC. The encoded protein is CATSRGGGIGYEQYF.

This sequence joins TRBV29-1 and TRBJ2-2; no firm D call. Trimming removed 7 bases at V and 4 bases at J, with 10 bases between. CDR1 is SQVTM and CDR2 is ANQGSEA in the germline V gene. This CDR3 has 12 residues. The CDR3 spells CSATTGTGELFF. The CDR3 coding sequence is TGCAGCGCTACGACTGGCACCGGGGAGCTGTTTTTT.

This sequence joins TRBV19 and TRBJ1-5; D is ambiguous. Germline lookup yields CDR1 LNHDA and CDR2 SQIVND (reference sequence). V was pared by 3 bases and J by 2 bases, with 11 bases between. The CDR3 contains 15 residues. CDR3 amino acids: CASSISPTGNQPQHF. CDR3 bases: TGTGCCAGTAGTATCTCCCCGACGGGCAATCAGCCCCAGCATTTT.

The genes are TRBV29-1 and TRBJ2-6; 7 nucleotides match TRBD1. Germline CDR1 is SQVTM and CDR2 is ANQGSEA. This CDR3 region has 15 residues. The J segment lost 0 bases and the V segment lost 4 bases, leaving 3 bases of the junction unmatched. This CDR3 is CSVAGTVSGANVLTF. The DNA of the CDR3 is TGCAGCGTTGCCGGGACAGTCTCTGGGGCCAACGTCCTGACTTTC. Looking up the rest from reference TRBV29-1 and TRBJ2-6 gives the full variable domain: SAVISQKPSRDICQRGTSLTIQCQVDSQVTMMFWYRQQPGQSLTLIATANQGSEATYESGFVIDKFPISRPNLTFSTLTVSNMSPEDSSIYLCSVAGTVSGANVLTFGAGSRLTVL.

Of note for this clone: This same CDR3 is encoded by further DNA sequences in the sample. CDR3 nucleotides: TGCGCCAGCAGCTTGATTGGAGACCAAGAGACCCAGTACTTC. It specifies CASSLIGDQETQYF. The chain is built from TRBV5-1 and TRBJ2-5; D is unclear. The CDR3 totals 14 residues. Germline V gene lookup returns CDR1 SGHRS and CDR2 YFSETQ. The V end was cut by 1 base, the J end by 0 bases, with 7 bases between.

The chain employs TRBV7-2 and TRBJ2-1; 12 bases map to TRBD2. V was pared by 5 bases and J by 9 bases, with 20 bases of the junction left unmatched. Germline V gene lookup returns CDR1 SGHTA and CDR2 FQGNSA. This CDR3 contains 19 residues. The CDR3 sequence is CASSPKGRVGTSGFGEQFF. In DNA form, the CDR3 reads TGTGCCAGCAGCCCGAAAGGACGGGTAGGGACTAGCGGGTTTGGTGAGCAGTTCTTC. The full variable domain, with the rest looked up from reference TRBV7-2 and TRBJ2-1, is GAGVSQSPSNKVTEKGKDVELRCDPISGHTALYWYRQSLGQGLEFLIYFQGNSAPDKSGLPSDRFSAERTGGSVSTLTIQRTQQEDSAVYLCASSPKGRVGTSGFGEQFFGPGTRLTVL.

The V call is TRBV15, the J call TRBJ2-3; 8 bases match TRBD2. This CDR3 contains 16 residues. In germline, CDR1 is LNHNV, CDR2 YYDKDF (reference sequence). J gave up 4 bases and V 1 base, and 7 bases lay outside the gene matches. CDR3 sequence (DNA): TGTGCCACCAGCAGAGGGGGCCCGGGAGGGGCAGATACGCAGTATTTT. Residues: CATSRGGPGGADTQYF.

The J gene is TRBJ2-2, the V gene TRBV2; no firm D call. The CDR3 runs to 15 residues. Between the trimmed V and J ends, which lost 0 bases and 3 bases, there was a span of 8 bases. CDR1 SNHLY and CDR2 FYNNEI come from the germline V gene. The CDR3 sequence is CASSEASRYTGELFF. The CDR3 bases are TGTGCCAGCAGTGAAGCTAGTAGGTACACCGGGGAGCTGTTTTTT.

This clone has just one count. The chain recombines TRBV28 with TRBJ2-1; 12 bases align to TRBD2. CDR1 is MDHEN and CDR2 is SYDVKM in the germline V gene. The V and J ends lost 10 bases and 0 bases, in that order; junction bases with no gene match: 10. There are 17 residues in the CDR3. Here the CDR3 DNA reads TGTGCCACACACGGACTAGCGGGATCCAACTCCTACAATGAGCAGTTCTTC. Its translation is CATHGLAGSNSYNEQFF. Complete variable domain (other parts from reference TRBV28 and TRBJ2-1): DVKVTQSSRYLVKRTGEKVFLECVQDMDHENMFWYRQDPGLGLRLIYFSYDVKMKEKGDIPEGYSVSREKKERFSLILESASTNQTSMYLCATHGLAGSNSYNEQFFGPGTRLTVL.

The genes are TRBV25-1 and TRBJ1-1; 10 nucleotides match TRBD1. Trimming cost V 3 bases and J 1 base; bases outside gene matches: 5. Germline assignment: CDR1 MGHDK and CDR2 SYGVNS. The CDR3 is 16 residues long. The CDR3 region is CASSDSWTGGNTEAFF. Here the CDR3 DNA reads TGTGCCAGCAGTGACTCTTGGACAGGGGGGAACACTGAAGCTTTCTTT.

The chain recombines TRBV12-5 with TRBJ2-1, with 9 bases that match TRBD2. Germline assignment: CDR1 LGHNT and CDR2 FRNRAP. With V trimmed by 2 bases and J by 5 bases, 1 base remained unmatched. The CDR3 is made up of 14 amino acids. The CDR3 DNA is TGTGCTAGTGGTTTGCCTAGCGGGAACAATGAGCAGTTCTTC. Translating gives CASGLPSGNNEQFF.

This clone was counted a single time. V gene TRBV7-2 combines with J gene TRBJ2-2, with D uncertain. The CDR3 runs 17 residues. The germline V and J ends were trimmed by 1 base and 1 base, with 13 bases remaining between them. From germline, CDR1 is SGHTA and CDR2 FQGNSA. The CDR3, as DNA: TGTGCCAGCAGCTTAGTACCCCTTAGGCAGAACACCGGGGAGCTGTTTTTT. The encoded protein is CASSLVPLRQNTGELFF.

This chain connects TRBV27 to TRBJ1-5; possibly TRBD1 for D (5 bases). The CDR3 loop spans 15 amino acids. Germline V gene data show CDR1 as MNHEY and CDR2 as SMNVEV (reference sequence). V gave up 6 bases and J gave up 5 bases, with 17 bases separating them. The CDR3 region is CASSRWGGWDQPQHF. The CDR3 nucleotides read TGTGCCAGCAGCCGATGGGGGGGATGGGATCAGCCCCAGCATTTT.

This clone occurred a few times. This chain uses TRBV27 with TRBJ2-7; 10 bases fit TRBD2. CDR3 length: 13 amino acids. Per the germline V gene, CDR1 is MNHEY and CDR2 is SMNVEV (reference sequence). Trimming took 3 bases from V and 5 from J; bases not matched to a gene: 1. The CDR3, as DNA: TGTGCCAGCAGTTTTAGCGGGGGGCACGAGCAGTACTTC. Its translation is CASSFSGGHEQYF.

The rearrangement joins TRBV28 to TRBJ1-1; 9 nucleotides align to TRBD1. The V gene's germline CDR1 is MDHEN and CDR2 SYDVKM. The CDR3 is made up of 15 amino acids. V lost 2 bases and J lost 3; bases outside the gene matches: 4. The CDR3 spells CASSLRTGGYTEAFF. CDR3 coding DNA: TGTGCCAGCAGTTTACGAACAGGGGGCTACACTGAAGCTTTCTTT.